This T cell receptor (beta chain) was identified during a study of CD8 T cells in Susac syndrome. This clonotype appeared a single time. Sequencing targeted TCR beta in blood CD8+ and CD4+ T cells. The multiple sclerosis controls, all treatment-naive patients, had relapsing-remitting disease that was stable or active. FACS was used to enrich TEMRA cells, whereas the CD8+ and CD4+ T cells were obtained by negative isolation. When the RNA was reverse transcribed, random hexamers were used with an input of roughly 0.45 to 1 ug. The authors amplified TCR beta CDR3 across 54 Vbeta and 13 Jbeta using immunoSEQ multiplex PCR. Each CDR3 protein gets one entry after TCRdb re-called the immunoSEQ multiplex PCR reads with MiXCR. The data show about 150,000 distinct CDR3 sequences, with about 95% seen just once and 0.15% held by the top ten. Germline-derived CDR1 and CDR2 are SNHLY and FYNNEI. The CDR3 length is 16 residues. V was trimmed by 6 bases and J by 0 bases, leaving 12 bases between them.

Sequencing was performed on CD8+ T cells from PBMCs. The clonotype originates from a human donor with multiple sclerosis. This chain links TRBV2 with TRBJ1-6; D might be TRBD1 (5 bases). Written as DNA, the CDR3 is TGTGCCAGCAGCCTGGGTGACAGCTCCTATAATTCACCCCTCCACTTT. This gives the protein CASSLGDSSYNSPLHF.